One and the same sample provided the 10 T cell receptor beta chains below, sequenced in a study of blood T cell repertoires in COVID-19. Assay used: immunoSEQ multiplex PCR; TCRdb lists only in-frame clones, some missing. The sample includes hundreds of thousands of clones, around 80% seen only once; the top ten take roughly 4.2%. The material sequenced was peripheral blood. These receptors came from a woman aged 40 to 49 with active or convalescent COVID-19.

V gene TRBV19 combines with J gene TRBJ1-6; a possible D gene is TRBD1 (6 bases). The germline V gene encodes CDR1 LNHDA and CDR2 SQIVND (reference sequence). Trimming took off 8 bases at V and 7 bases at J, with 15 bases between the two ends. The CDR3 loop spans 14 amino acids. The DNA of the CDR3 is TGTGCCAGTTCCAGCTGGACAGAAAATTCACCCCTCCACTTT. It specifies CASSSWTENSPLHF.

The chain links TRBV7-3 to TRBJ2-5; TRBD1 matches at 9 bases. The V gene end was trimmed by 5 bases and the J gene end by 5 bases; junction bases not matched to a gene: 9. CDR1 and CDR2 (germline): SGHTA, FQGTGA. CDR3 length: 15 amino acids. The CDR3 nucleotides are TGTGCCAGCAGCCCGGGGACAGGGTCTTCGGAGACCCAGTACTTC. Translated, it gives CASSPGTGSSETQYF.

This rearrangement joins TRBV4-1 to TRBJ1-1, with 7 bases aligning to TRBD1. The germline gives CDR1 MGHRA, CDR2 YSYEKL. V trimming: 3 bases; J trimming: 4 bases; junction bases outside the gene matches: 8. The CDR3 extends over 15 amino acids. This CDR3 reads CASSHPGQAGTEAFF. The CDR3 DNA is TGCGCCAGCAGCCATCCTGGACAGGCGGGCACTGAAGCTTTCTTT.

A remark on this clone: The same CDR3 also results from other DNA sequences found in this sample. The CDR3 coding sequence is TGTGCCGGGGGGCGGGGGGCCGTTGCCCTATTCACCGGGGAGCTGTTTTTT. It is translated as CAGGRGAVALFTGELFF. The J gene is TRBJ2-2, the V gene TRBV11-2, with 8 bases aligning to TRBD2. Germline V gene data show CDR1 as SGHAT and CDR2 as FQNNGV. V was pared by 11 bases and J by 4 bases, with 18 bases of the junction left unmatched. The CDR3 spans 17 residues.

V and J are TRBV29-1 and TRBJ2-1, with D perhaps TRBD2 (5 bases). The CDR3 loop spans 12 amino acids. CDR1 and CDR2 from the germline V gene are SQVTM and ANQGSEA. V was shortened by 6 bases and J by 5 bases, with 11 bases between the two germline ends. In DNA, the CDR3 is TGCAGCGTGGCGGACGGGAACAATGAGCAGTTCTTC. Protein product: CSVADGNNEQFF.

The rearrangement uses TRBV10-3 and TRBJ1-5; 8 nucleotides match TRBD1. Germline CDR1 is ENHRY and CDR2 is SYGVKD. CDR3 length equals 13 residues. The ends lost 7 bases at V and 7 bases at J; junction bases unmatched: 6. CDR3 coding DNA: TGTGCCATCACGGACAGGGATGGACAGCCCCAGCATTTT. This gives the protein CAITDRDGQPQHF.

This rearrangement joins TRBV15 to TRBJ1-3, with 7 bases lining up with TRBD1. The germline V gene encodes CDR1 LNHNV and CDR2 YYDKDF (reference sequence). V shed 0 bases, J shed 4 bases, and the junction held 12 bases outside the gene matches. This CDR3 comprises 18 residues. DNA for the CDR3: TGTGCCACCAGCAGAGATCGCCAGCACAGGGGAAAGGGAAACACCATATATTTT. This sequence encodes CATSRDRQHRGKGNTIYF.

The chain links TRBV30 to TRBJ2-2; D unclear. V shed 0 bases and J shed 5 bases, with 10 bases lying between them. From germline, CDR1 is GTSNPN and CDR2 SVGIG (reference sequence). There are 14 residues in the CDR3. The chain's CDR3 is CAWSVPGRTGELFF. In DNA, the CDR3 is TGTGCCTGGAGTGTACCAGGCCGAACCGGGGAGCTGTTTTTT.

This sequence joins TRBV5-1 and TRBJ1-5, with D uncertain. The CDR3 consists of 14 residues. Trimming pared 0 bases from V and 2 bases from J, leaving 6 bases between. The germline gives CDR1 SGHRS, CDR2 YFSETQ. CDR3 loop: CASSLASGNQPQHF. For the CDR3, the DNA is TGCGCCAGCAGCTTGGCCAGCGGCAATCAGCCCCAGCATTTT.

This clone is a singleton in its sample. The chain is built from TRBV7-8 and TRBJ1-1; D not certain. This CDR3 spans 13 amino acids. Germline lookup yields CDR1 SGHVS and CDR2 FQNEAQ. The ends were cut back, 0 bases at V and 7 bases at J, with 9 bases in the middle. The CDR3 region is CASSLAGGGEAFF. For the CDR3, the DNA is TGTGCCAGCAGCTTAGCAGGAGGTGGTGAAGCTTTCTTT.